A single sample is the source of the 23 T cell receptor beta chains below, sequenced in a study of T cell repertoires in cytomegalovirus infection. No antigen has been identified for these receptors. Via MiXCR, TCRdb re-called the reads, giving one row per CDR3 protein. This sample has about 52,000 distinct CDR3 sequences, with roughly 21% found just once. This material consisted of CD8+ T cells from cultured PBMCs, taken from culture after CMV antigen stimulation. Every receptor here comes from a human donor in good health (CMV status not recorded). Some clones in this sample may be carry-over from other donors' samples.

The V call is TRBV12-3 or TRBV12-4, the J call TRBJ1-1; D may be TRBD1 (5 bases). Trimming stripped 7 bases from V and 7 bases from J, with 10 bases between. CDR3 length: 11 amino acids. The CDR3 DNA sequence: TGTGCCAGCACTCTGGGGGGTGAAGCTTTCTTT. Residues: CASTLGGEAFF.

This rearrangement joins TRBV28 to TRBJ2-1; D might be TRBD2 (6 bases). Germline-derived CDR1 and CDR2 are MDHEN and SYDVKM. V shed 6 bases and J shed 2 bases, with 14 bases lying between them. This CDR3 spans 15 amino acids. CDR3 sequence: CASSPEEGPYNEQFF. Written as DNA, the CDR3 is TGTGCCAGCAGCCCCGAGGAGGGACCCTACAATGAGCAGTTCTTC.

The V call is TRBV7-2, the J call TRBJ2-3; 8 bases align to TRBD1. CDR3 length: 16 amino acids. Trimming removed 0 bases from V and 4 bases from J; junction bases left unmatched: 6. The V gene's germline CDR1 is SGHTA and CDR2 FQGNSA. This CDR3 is CASSLAMGQAADTQYF. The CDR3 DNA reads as TGTGCCAGCAGCTTAGCGATGGGACAGGCAGCAGATACGCAGTATTTT.

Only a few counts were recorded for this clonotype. The CDR3 is CASSFPTGLAGGQGTDTQYF. The CDR3 DNA reads as TGTGCCAGCAGTTTCCCAACGGGACTAGCGGGGGGGCAAGGAACAGATACGCAGTATTTT. The chain recombines TRBV28 with TRBJ2-3; 16 nucleotides agree with TRBD2. The junction had 12 bases not matched to a gene; V was cut back by 3 bases and J by 3 bases. Germline V gene lookup returns CDR1 MDHEN and CDR2 SYDVKM. This CDR3 has 20 amino acids.

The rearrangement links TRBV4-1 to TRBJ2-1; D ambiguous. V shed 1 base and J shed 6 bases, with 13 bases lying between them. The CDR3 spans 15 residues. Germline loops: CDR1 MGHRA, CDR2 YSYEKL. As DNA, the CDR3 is TGCGCCAGCAGCCAAGGCTTCACAGTGACCAATGAGCAGTTCTTC. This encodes CASSQGFTVTNEQFF.

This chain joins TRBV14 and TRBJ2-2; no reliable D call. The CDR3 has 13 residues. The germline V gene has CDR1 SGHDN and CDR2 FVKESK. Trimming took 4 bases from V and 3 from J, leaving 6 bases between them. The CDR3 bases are TGTGCCAGCAGCCGCTTCTACACCGGGGAGCTGTTTTTT. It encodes CASSRFYTGELFF.

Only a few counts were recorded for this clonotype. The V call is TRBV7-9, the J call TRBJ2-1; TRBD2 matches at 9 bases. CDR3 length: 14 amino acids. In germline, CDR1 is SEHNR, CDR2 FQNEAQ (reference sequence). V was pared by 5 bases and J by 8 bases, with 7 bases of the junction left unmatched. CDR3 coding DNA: TGTGCCAGCAGCCATAGACTAGCGGTAGATGAGCAGTTCTTC. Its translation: CASSHRLAVDEQFF.

CDR3 bases: TGTGCCAGTAGTTCGGACGGTTTTGAAGCTTTCTTT. It yields the protein CASSSDGFEAFF. The chain employs TRBV19 and TRBJ1-1; D uncertain. The V end lost 5 bases, the J end lost 7 bases, and 11 bases lay between the germline ends. CDR1 and CDR2 from the germline V gene are LNHDA and SQIVND (reference sequence). CDR3 length: 12 residues.

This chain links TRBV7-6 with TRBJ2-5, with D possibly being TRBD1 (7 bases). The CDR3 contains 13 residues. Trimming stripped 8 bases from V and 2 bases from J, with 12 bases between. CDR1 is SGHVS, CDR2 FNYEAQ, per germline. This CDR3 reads CASAGGTQETQYF. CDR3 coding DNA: TGTGCCAGCGCAGGGGGGACGCAAGAGACCCAGTACTTC.

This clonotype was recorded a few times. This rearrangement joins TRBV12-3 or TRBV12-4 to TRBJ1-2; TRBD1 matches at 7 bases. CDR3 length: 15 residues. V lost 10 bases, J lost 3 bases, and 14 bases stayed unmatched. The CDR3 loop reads CATYNIRGLDYGYTF. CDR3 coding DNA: TGTGCCACCTATAATATTAGGGGGCTCGACTATGGCTACACCTTC.

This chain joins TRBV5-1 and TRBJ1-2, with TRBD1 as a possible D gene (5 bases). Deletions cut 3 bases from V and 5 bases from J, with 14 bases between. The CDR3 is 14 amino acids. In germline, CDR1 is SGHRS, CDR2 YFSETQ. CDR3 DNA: TGCGCCAGCAGCTGGACCGGGACGGATTATGGCTACACCTTC. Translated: CASSWTGTDYGYTF.

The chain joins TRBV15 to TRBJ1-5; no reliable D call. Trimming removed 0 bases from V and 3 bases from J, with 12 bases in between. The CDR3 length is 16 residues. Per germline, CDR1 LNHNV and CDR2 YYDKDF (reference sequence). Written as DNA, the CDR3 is TGTGCCACCAGCAGAGATCAAGGACCCCCCAATCAGCCCCAGCATTTT. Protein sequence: CATSRDQGPPNQPQHF.

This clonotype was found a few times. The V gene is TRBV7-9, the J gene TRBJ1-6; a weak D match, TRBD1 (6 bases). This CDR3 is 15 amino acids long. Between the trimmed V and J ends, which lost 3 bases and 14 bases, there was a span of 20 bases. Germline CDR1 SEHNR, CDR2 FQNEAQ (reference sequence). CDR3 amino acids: CASSFIRDTRDALHF. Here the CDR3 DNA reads TGTGCCAGCAGCTTTATCCGGGACACCCGAGACGCCCTCCACTTT.

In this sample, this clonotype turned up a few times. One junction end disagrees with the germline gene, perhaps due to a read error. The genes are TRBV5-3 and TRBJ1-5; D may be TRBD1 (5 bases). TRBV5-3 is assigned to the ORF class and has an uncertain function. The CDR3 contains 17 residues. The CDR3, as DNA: TGTGCCAGCAGCTTCGAGCGGACAACTATGAAAAATCAGCCCCAGCATTTT. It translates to CASSFERTTMKNQPQHF.

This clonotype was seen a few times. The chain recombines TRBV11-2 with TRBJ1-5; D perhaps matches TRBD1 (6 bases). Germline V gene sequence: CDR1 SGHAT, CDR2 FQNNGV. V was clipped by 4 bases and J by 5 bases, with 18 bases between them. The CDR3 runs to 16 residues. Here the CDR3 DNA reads TGTGCCAGCAGCTCAAATGGGGGCGCTCGGGATCAGCCCCAGCATTTT. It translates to CASSSNGGARDQPQHF.

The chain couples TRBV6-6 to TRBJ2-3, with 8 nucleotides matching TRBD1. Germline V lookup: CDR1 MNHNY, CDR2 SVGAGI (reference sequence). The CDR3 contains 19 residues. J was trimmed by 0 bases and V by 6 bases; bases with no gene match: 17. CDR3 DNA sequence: TGTGCCAGCAGAGACTCGACAGGGGTCCATCCCCCTAGCACAGATACGCAGTATTTT. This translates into CASRDSTGVHPPSTDTQYF.

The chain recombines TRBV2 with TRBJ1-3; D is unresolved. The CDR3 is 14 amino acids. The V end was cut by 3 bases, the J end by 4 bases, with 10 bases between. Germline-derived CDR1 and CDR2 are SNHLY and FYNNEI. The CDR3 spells CASSDRGTGNTIYF. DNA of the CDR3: TGTGCCAGCAGTGATCGGGGAACCGGAAACACCATATATTTT.

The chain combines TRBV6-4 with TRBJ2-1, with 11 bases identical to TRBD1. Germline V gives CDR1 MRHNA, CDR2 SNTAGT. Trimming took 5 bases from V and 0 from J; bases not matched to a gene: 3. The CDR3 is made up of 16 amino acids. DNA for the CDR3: TGTGCCAGCAGTCCCGGGACAGGGGGCTCCTACAATGAGCAGTTCTTC. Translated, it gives CASSPGTGGSYNEQFF.

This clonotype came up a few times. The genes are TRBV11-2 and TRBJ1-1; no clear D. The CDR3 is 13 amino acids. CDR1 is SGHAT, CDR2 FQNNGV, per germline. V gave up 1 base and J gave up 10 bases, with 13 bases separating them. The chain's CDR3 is CASSLASRRGAFF. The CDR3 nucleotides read TGTGCCAGCAGCTTAGCGTCGCGACGGGGAGCTTTCTTT.

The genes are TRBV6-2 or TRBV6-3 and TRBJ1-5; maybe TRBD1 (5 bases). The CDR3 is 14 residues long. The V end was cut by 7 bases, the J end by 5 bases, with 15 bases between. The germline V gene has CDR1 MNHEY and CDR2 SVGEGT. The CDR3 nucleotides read TGTGCCAGCACCCACCACGGGGACGATCAGCCCCAGCATTTT. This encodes CASTHHGDDQPQHF.

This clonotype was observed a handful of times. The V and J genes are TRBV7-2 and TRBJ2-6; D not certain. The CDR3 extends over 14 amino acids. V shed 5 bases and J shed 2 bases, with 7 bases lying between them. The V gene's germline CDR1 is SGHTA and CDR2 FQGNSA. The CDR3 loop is CASSVDTGANVLTF. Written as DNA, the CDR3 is TGTGCCAGCAGCGTCGATACTGGGGCCAACGTCCTGACTTTC. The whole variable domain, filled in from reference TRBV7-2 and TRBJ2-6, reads GAGVSQSPSNKVTEKGKDVELRCDPISGHTALYWYRQSLGQGLEFLIYFQGNSAPDKSGLPSDRFSAERTGGSVSTLTIQRTQQEDSAVYLCASSVDTGANVLTFGAGSRLTVL.

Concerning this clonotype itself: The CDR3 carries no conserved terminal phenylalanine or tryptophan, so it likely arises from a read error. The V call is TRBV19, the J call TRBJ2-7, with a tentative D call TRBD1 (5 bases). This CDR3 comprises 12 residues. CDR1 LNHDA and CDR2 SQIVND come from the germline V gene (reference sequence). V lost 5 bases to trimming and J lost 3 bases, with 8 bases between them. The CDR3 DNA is TGTGCCAGTAGTGCAGGGAACTACGAGCAGTACTTA. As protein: CASSAGNYEQYL.

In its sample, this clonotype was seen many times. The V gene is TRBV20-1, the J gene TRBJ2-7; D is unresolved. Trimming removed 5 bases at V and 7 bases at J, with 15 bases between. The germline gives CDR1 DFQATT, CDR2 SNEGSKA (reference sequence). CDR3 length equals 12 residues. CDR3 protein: CSAPTEIGEQYF. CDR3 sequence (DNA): TGCAGTGCTCCAACGGAGATAGGGGAGCAGTACTTC.